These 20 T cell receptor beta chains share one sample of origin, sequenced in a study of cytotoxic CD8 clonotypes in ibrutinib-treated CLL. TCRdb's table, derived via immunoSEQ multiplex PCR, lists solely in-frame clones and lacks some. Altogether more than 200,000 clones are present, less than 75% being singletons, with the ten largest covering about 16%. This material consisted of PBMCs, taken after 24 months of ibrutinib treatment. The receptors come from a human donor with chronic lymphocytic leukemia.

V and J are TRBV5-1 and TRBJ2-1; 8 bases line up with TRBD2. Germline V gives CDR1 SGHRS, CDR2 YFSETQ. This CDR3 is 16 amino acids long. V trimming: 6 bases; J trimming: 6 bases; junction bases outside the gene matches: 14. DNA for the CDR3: TGCGCCAGCATCCCGGGAGGGGGACTCCTCGTCAATGAGCAGTTCTTC. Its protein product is CASIPGGGLLVNEQFF.

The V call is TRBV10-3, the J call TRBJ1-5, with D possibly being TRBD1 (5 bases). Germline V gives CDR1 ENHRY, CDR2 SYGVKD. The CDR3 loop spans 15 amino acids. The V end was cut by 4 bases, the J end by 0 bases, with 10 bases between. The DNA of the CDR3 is TGTGCCATCAGTGCCCCGACAGATAGCAATCAGCCCCAGCATTTT. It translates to CAISAPTDSNQPQHF.

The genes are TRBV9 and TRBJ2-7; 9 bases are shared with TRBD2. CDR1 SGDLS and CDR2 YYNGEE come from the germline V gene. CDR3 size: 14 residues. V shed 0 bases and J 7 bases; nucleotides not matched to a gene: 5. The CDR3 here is CASSVDPSGTEQYF. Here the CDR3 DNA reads TGTGCCAGCAGCGTAGATCCTAGCGGGACAGAGCAGTACTTC.

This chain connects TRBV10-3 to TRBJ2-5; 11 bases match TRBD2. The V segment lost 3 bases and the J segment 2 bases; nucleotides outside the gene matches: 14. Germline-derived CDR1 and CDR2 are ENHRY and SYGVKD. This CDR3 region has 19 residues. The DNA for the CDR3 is TGTGCCATCAGTGACCCTCAACTAGCGGGAGAGAGGGGTCAAGAGACCCAGTACTTC. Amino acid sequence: CAISDPQLAGERGQETQYF.

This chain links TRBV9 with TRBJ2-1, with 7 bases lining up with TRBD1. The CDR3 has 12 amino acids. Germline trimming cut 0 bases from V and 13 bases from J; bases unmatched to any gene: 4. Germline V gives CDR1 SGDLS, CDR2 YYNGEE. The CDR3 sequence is CASSVEGGGQFF. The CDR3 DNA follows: TGTGCCAGCAGCGTAGAAGGGGGCGGTCAGTTCTTC.

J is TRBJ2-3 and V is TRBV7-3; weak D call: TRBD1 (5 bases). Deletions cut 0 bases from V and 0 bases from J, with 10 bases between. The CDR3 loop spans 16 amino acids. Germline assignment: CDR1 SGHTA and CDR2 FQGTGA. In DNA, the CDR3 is TGTGCCAGCAGCTTAACGAGGCAGGGAAGCACAGATACGCAGTATTTT. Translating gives CASSLTRQGSTDTQYF. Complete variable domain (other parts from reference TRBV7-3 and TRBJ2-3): GAGVSQTPSNKVTEKGKYVELRCDPISGHTALYWYRQSLGQGPEFLIYFQGTGAADDSGLPNDRFFAVRPEGSVSTLKIQRTERGDSAVYLCASSLTRQGSTDTQYFGPGTRLTVL.

DNA for the CDR3: TGCGCCAGCACCGACGACGAGCAGTACTTC. Its translation is CASTDDEQYF. The rearrangement links TRBV10-1 to TRBJ2-7; D gene uncertain. V dropped 7 bases and J dropped 5 bases, with 6 bases sitting between them. CDR1 is WNHNN, CDR2 SYGVQD, per germline (reference sequence). The CDR3 length is 10 residues.

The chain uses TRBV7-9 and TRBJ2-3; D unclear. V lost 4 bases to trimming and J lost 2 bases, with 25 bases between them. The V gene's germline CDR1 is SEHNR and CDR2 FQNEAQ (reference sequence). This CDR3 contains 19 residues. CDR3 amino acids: CASSSHRYGLAELTDTQYF. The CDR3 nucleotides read TGTGCCAGCAGCTCCCACCGTTACGGGTTGGCGGAACTCACAGATACGCAGTATTTT.

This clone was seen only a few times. CDR3 sequence reads: CASRLAETDTQYF. The CDR3 DNA follows: TGTGCCAGCCGACTAGCGGAGACAGATACGCAGTATTTT. The V gene is TRBV25-1, the J gene TRBJ2-3, with 9 bases fitting TRBD2. Germline V gene sequence: CDR1 MGHDK, CDR2 SYGVNS. The ends lost 8 bases at V and 3 bases at J; junction bases unmatched: 3. The CDR3 consists of 13 residues. The full variable domain, with the rest looked up from reference TRBV25-1 and TRBJ2-3, is EADIYQTPRYLVIGTGKKITLECSQTMGHDKMYWYQQDPGMELHLIHYSYGVNSTEKGDLSSESTVSRIRTEHFPLTLESARPSHTSQYLCASRLAETDTQYFGPGTRLTVL.

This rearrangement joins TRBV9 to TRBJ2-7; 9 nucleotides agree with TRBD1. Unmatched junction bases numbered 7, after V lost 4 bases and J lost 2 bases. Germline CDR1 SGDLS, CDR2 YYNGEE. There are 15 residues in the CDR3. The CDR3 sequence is CASSPRQGVPYEQYF. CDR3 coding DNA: TGTGCCAGCAGCCCCCGACAGGGGGTCCCCTACGAGCAGTACTTC.

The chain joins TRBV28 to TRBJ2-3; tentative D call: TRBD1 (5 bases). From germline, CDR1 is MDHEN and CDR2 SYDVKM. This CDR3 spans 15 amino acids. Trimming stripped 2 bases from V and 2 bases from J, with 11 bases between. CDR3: CASSLRGLYTDTQYF. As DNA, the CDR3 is TGTGCCAGCAGTTTAAGGGGTCTCTACACAGATACGCAGTATTTT.

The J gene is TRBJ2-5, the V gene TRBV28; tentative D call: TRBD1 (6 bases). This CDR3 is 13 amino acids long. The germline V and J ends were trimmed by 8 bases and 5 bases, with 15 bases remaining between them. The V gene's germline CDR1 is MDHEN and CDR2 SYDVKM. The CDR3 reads CASVQGRVETQYF. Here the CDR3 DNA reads TGTGCCAGCGTGCAGGGGCGCGTGGAGACCCAGTACTTC.

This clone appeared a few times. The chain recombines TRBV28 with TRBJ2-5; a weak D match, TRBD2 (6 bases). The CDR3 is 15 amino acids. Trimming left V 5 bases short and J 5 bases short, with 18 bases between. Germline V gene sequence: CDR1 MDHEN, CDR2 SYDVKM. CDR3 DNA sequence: TGTGCCAGCAGTCGACCACTATCGGGAGAGGAGACCCAGTACTTC. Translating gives CASSRPLSGEETQYF.

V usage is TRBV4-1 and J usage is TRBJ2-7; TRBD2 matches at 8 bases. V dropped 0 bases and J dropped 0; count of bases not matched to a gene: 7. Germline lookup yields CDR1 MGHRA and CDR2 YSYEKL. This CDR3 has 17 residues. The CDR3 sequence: CASSQDSTSGISYEQYF. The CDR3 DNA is TGCGCCAGCAGCCAAGATTCAACTAGCGGAATCTCCTACGAGCAGTACTTC.

CDR3 in DNA: TGTGCCAGCAGCCACAAAGAGACCCAGTACTTC. It encodes CASSHKETQYF. V gene TRBV27 combines with J gene TRBJ2-5; D not resolved. V was pared by 6 bases and J by 3 bases, with 5 bases between. Germline loops: CDR1 MNHEY, CDR2 SMNVEV (reference sequence). The CDR3 consists of 11 residues.

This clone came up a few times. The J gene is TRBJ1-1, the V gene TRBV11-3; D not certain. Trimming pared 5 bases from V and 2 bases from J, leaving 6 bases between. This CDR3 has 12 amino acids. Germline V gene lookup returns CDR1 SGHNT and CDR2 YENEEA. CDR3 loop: CASSPHNTEAFF. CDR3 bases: TGTGCCAGCAGCCCCCATAACACTGAAGCTTTCTTT.

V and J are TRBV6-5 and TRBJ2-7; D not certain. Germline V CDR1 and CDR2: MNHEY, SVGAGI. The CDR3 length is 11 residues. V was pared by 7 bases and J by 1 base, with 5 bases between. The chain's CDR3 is CASKRSYEQYF. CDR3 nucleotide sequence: TGTGCCAGCAAACGGTCCTACGAGCAGTACTTC.

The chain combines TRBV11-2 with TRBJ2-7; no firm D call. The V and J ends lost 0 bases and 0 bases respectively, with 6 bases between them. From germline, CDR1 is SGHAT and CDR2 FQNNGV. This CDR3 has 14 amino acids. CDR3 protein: CASSLDVNSYEQYF. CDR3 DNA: TGTGCCAGCAGCTTAGACGTGAACTCCTACGAGCAGTACTTC.

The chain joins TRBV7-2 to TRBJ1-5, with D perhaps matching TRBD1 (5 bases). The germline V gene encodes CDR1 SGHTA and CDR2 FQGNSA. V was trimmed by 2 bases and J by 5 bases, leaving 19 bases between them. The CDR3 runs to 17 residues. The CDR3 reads CASSLFSGVVVDQPQHF. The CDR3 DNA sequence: TGTGCCAGCAGCTTATTCTCGGGGGTCGTAGTCGATCAGCCCCAGCATTTT.

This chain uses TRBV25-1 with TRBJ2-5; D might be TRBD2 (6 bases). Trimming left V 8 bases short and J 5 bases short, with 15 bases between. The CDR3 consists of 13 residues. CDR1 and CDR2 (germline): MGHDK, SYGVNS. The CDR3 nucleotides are TGTGCCAGCGGGGCCCCAGGGAGGGAGACCCAGTACTTC. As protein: CASGAPGRETQYF.